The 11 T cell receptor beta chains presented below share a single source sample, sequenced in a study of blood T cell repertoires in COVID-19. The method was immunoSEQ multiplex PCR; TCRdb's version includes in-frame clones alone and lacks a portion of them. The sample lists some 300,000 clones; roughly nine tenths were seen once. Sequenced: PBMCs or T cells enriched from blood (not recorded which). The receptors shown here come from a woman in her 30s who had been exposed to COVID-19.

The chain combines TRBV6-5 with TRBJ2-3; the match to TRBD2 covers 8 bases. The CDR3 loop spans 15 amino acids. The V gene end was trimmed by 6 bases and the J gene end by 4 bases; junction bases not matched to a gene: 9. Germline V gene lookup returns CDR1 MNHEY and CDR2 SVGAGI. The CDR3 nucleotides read TGTGCCAGCAGAAGACTAGCGTCTCGAGCAGATACGCAGTATTTT. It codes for CASRRLASRADTQYF.

The DNA for the CDR3 is TGTGCCAGCAGCCCCCTGGGACAGGGGGGGGACTATGGCTACACCTTC. This encodes CASSPLGQGGDYGYTF. The genes are TRBV5-8 and TRBJ1-2; 11 bases fit TRBD1. Trimming removed 4 bases from V and 3 bases from J; junction bases left unmatched: 8. The CDR3 loop spans 16 amino acids. The germline V gene encodes CDR1 SGHTS and CDR2 YDEGEE. The full variable domain, its missing parts supplied by reference TRBV5-8 and TRBJ1-2, is EAGVTQSPTHLIKTRGQQATLRCSPISGHTSVYWYQQALGLGLQFLLWYDEGEERNRGNFPPRFSGRQFPNYSSELNVNALELEDSALYLCASSPLGQGGDYGYTFGSGTRLTVV.

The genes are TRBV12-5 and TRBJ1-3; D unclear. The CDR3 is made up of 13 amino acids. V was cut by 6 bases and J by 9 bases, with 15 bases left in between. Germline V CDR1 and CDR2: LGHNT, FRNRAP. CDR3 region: CASGESIASTIYF. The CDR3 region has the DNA TGTGCTAGTGGGGAATCCATCGCTAGCACCATATATTTT.

CDR3 residues: CASAPFQGLDEQYF. CDR3 nucleotides: TGTGCCAGCGCCCCTTTTCAGGGGCTCGACGAGCAGTACTTC. This sequence joins TRBV2 and TRBJ2-7, with D possibly TRBD1 on 6 matching bases. V lost 8 bases and J 5 bases, leaving 19 bases between the germline ends. The CDR3 is made up of 14 amino acids. Germline values: CDR1 SNHLY, CDR2 FYNNEI.

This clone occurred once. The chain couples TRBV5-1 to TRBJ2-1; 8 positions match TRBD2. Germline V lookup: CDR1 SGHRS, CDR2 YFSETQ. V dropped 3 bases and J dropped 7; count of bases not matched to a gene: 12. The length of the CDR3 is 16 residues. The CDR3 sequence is CASSSAGGLGFNEQFF. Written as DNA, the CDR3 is TGCGCCAGCAGCTCGGCGGGGGGCCTGGGGTTTAATGAGCAGTTCTTC.

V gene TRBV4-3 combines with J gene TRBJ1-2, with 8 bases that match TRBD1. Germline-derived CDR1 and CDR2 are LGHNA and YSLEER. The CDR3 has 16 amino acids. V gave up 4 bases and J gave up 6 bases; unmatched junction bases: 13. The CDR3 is CASSLDRGRIQHGYTF. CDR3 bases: TGCGCCAGCAGCCTAGACAGGGGTCGGATACAACATGGCTACACCTTC.

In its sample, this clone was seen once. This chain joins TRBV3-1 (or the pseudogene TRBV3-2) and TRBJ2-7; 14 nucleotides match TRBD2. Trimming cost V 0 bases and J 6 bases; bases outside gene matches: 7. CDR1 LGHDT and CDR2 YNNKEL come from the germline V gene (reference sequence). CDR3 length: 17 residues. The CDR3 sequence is CASSQDRLAGGRSEQYF. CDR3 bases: TGTGCCAGCAGCCAAGATAGACTAGCGGGGGGGCGATCCGAGCAGTACTTC.

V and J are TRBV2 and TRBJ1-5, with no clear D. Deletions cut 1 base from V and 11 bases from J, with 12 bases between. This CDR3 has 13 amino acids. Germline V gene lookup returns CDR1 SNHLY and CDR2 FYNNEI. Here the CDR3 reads CASSEDRDLAQHF. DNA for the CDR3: TGTGCCAGCAGTGAAGACCGCGATCTAGCCCAGCATTTT.

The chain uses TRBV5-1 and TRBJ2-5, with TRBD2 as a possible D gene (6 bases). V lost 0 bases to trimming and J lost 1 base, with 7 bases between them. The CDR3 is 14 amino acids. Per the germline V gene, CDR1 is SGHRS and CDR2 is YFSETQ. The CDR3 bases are TGCGCCAGCAGCTTGGTAGCGGCCCAAGAGACCCAGTACTTC. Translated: CASSLVAAQETQYF.

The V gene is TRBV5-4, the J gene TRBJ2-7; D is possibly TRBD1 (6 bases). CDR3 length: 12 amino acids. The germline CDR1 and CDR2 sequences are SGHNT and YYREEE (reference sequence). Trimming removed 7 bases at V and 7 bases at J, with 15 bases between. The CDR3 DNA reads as TGTGCCAGCCCCTTCAGGGGCGGAGAGCAGTACTTC. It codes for CASPFRGGEQYF.

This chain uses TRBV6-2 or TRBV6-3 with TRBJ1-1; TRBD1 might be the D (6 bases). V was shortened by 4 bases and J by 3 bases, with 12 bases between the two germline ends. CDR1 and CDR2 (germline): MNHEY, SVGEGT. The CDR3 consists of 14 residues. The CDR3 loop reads CASSSQGMDTEAFF. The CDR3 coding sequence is TGTGCCAGCAGTTCACAGGGCATGGACACTGAAGCTTTCTTT.